The text below deals with one T cell receptor (beta chain). A few counts support this clone. Its antigen is currently not known. Per-base qualities were not stored, and no clone one base away is much larger. V is cut back by 5 bases and J by 3 bases, with 0 bases in the junction unmatched. The CDR3 has 15 amino acids, counting the end cysteine and phenylalanine. Of the read, only the CDR3 DNA is kept; its 45 bases are in frame from base 1. The germline V gene (reference sequence) supplies CDR1 LNHDA and CDR2 SQIVND. These data originate in a study of blood T cell repertoires in COVID-19 (dated by TCRdb to about 2020). About the study as a whole: The collaborator samples originated in the United States, Italy and Spain and spanned the acute and convalescent phases of COVID-19. The prospective study material was composed of cDNA or gDNA derived from T cells, B-cell-depleted T cells, or PBMCs. Subjects who had been exposed to COVID-19, were actively infected with it, or had recovered from it provided the deeply sampled blood TCRbeta repertoires that made up the dataset. The repertoires were released in a freely available public database intended as a resource for research on the immune response to SARS-CoV-2. The samples were drawn from the first 160 participants of the ongoing ImmuneRACE study and from 1,254 subjects provided by 6 global collaborators. Sample metadata almost always included a de-identified subject ID, COVID-19 status, age in years and sex. Where HLA class I and class II types were available, the types were taken from metadata supplied by the sample provider, not from assay-based typing.

TCRbeta CDR3 regions were amplified from genomic DNA using the immunoSEQ Assay, a bias-controlled multiplex PCR. The authors' pipeline ran thus. The number of nucleated cells in each sample was estimated by amplification of reference gene primers within the assay. Sequence reads were collapsed and filtered to measure the absolute abundance of every unique TCRbeta CDR3 rearrangement. For each sample, productive Simpson clonality was calculated as the square root of Simpson's diversity index over productive rearrangements. TCRdb holds this immuneACCESS table with in-frame rearrangements only. Some clones are missing; in checked studies, unresolved V genes explain under half, and the rest has no known cause. D and trimming come from the DNA, and the V and J calls and clone size come from that table. Within this sample are approximately 75,000 clones, with under 80% of them counted one time only. The leading ten clones occupy about 2.5% of the sample.

Each collaborating institution followed its own protocols to collect whole blood in K2EDTA tubes. For TCRbeta analysis, collaborators shipped samples in one of three forms: frozen whole blood, isolated PBMCs, or DNA extracted from either of those sample types. General study outcomes and caveats: The quantity of clinical and demographic metadata differed by source and by participant and was supplied without curation.

Input material: peripheral blood. The V and J genes are TRBV19 and TRBJ2-3, and TRBD2 aligns with 15 junction nucleotides. The receptor was derived from a human donor with acute or convalescent COVID-19. The donor label of this sample is uncertain. The DNA is as follows: TGTGCCAGTAGTGGGACTAGCGGGGGGACAGATACGCAGTATTTT. This is translated as CASSGTSGGTDTQYF.